A single sample gave rise to the 11 T cell receptor beta chains below, sequenced in a study of cytomegalovirus exposure and HLA in healthy donors. Profiled with immunoSEQ multiplex PCR; TCRdb holds only in-frame clones, not every one. The profile shows more than 85,000 clones, 89% of them singletons. What was sequenced was PBMCs. All receptors derive from a woman between 18 and 29 years old in good health and CMV-seronegative.

The chain employs TRBV7-2 and TRBJ2-1, with TRBD1 identical over 9 bases. The CDR3 runs 15 residues. Germline V gene data show CDR1 as SGHTA and CDR2 as FQGNSA. The trim removed 5 bases at V and 10 bases at J, leaving 12 bases unmatched. The CDR3 DNA is TGTGCCAGCAGCCCCGGGACAGGGCGGTTTGAGGAGCAGTTCTTC. Its protein product is CASSPGTGRFEEQFF.

J is TRBJ1-1 and V is TRBV5-1; unclear D gene. Germline V gene data show CDR1 as SGHRS and CDR2 as YFSETQ. The CDR3 runs to 16 residues. V was trimmed by 4 bases and J by 1 base, leaving 17 bases between them. The CDR3 region is CASSPKLPGSNTEAFF. CDR3 DNA: TGCGCCAGCAGCCCCAAACTTCCCGGGTCGAACACTGAAGCTTTCTTT. Based on the CDR3 plus reference TRBV5-1 and TRBJ1-1, the full variable domain is KAGVTQTPRYLIKTRGQQVTLSCSPISGHRSVSWYQQTPGQGLQFLFEYFSETQRNKGNFPGRFSGRQFSNSRSEMNVSTLELGDSALYLCASSPKLPGSNTEAFFGQGTRLTVV.

V usage is TRBV9 and J usage is TRBJ2-3, with TRBD2 identical over 7 bases. V dropped 0 bases and J dropped 0; count of bases not matched to a gene: 4. The germline V gene has CDR1 SGDLS and CDR2 YYNGEE. This CDR3 has 16 residues. CDR3 DNA sequence: TGTGCCAGCAGCGTAGGTAGCGGGCCGAGCACAGATACGCAGTATTTT. This encodes CASSVGSGPSTDTQYF. Full variable domain (outside the CDR3, taken from reference TRBV9 and TRBJ2-3): DSGVTQTPKHLITATGQRVTLRCSPRSGDLSVYWYQQSLDQGLQFLIQYYNGEERAKGNILERFSAQQFPDLHSELNLSSLELGDSALYFCASSVGSGPSTDTQYFGPGTRLTVL.

This clone occurred once. CDR3 DNA sequence: TGTGCCAGCAGCCTCACAGGTGGGGGGAGGCTCGACGGGGAGCTGTTTTTT. It yields the protein CASSLTGGGRLDGELFF. V and J are TRBV7-3 and TRBJ2-2; D may be TRBD2 (6 bases). The germline gives CDR1 SGHTA, CDR2 FQGTGA. The V end was cut by 5 bases, the J end by 7 bases, with 23 bases between. The CDR3 covers 17 residues.

The chain is built from TRBV7-2 and TRBJ1-1; D is unresolved. Trimming cost V 5 bases and J 7 bases, with 8 bases left between them. This CDR3 region has 11 residues. Germline assignment: CDR1 SGHTA and CDR2 FQGNSA. The CDR3 spells CASSLGGEAFF. CDR3 DNA sequence: TGTGCCAGCAGCCTAGGAGGTGAAGCTTTCTTT.

CDR3 in amino acids: CASSADLGQGTEAFF. The CDR3 nucleotides read TGTGCCAGCAGCGCGGATCTTGGACAGGGCACTGAAGCTTTCTTT. V usage is TRBV7-8 and J usage is TRBJ1-1; 8 bases fit TRBD1. The CDR3 runs to 15 residues. V lost 5 bases to trimming and J lost 4 bases; unmatched junction nucleotides: 9. CDR1 is SGHVS, CDR2 FQNEAQ, per germline.

The V and J genes are TRBV28 and TRBJ2-7; TRBD2 might be the D (5 bases). CDR3 length equals 13 residues. V was shortened by 0 bases and J by 5 bases, with 8 bases between the two germline ends. CDR1 is MDHEN and CDR2 is SYDVKM in the germline V gene. The CDR3 spells CASSLWRAHEQYF. DNA for the CDR3: TGTGCCAGCAGTTTATGGAGGGCCCACGAGCAGTACTTC.

This clone was counted a single time. This chain connects TRBV18 to TRBJ2-1, with a possible D match to TRBD1 (6 bases). The CDR3 contains 13 residues. Trimming stripped 4 bases from V and 8 bases from J, with 12 bases between. Germline V gene data show CDR1 as KGHSH and CDR2 as LQKENI. Here the CDR3 DNA reads TGTGCCAGCTCACTAGAGAAGGGGGATGAGCAGTTCTTC. The encoded protein is CASSLEKGDEQFF.

The genes are TRBV10-3 and TRBJ1-2, with a weak D call TRBD1 (5 bases). CDR1 and CDR2 from the germline V gene are ENHRY and SYGVKD. Trimming left V 3 bases short and J 8 bases short, with 19 bases between. This CDR3 region has 15 residues. The CDR3 protein is CAISDLVAGKKGYTF. In nucleotides, the CDR3 is TGTGCCATCAGTGACCTCGTGGCAGGGAAGAAGGGCTACACCTTC.

The chain uses TRBV5-4 and TRBJ2-5; no clear D gene. Germline lookup yields CDR1 SGHNT and CDR2 YYREEE (reference sequence). CDR3 size: 13 residues. V was shortened by 2 bases and J by 2 bases, with 7 bases between the two germline ends. In nucleotides, the CDR3 is TGTGCCAGCAGCTTCAACTCACAAGAGACCCAGTACTTC. Its translation: CASSFNSQETQYF.

The chain combines TRBV9 with TRBJ1-6; 9 nucleotides line up with TRBD1. The germline CDR1 and CDR2 sequences are SGDLS and YYNGEE. V lost 3 bases and J lost 10; bases outside the gene matches: 5. The CDR3 spans 14 residues. CDR3 sequence reads: CASSAGQGGSPLHF. The CDR3 DNA reads TGTGCCAGCAGCGCGGGACAGGGAGGGTCACCCCTCCACTTT.